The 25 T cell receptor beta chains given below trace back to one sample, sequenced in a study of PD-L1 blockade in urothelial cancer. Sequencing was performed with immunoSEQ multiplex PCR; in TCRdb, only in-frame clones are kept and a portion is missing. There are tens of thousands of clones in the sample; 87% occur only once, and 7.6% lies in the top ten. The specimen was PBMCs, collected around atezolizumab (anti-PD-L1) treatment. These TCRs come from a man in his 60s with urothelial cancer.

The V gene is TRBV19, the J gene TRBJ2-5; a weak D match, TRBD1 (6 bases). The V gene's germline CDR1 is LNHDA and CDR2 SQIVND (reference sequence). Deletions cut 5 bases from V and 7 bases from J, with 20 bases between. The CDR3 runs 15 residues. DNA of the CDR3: TGTGCCAGTAGTCCGGGGACCTATAAAGGGGGGACCCAGTACTTC. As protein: CASSPGTYKGGTQYF.

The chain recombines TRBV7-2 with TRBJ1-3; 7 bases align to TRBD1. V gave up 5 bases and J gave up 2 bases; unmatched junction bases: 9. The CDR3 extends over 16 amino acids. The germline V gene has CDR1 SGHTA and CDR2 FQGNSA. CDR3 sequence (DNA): TGTGCCAGCAGCATATATACAGGGGCCGCTGGAAACACCATATATTTT. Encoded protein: CASSIYTGAAGNTIYF.

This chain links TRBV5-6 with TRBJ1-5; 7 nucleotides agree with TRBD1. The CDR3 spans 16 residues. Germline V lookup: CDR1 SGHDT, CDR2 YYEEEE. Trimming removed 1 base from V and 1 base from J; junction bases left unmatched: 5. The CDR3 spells CASSLFGTVSNQPQHF. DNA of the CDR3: TGTGCCAGCAGCTTGTTTGGGACAGTGAGCAATCAGCCCCAGCATTTT.

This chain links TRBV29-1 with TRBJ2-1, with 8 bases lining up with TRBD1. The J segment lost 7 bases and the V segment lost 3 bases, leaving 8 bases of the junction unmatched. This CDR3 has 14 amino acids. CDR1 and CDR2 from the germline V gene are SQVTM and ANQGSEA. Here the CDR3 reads CSVDRRTGNNEQFF. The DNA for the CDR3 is TGCAGCGTTGATCGTCGGACAGGGAATAATGAGCAGTTCTTC.

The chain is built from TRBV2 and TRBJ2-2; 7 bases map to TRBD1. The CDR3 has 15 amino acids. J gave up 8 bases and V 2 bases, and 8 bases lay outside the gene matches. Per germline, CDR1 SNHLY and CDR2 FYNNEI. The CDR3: CASSEWTGRGGELFF. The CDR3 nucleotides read TGTGCCAGCAGTGAATGGACAGGCAGGGGGGGGGAGCTGTTTTTT.

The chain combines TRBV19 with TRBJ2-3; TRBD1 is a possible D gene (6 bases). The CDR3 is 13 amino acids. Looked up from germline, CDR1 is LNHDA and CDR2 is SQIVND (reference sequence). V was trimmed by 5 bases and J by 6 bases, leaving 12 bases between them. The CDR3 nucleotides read TGTGCCAGTAGTGCGCAGGGGACGGATACGCAGTATTTT. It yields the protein CASSAQGTDTQYF.

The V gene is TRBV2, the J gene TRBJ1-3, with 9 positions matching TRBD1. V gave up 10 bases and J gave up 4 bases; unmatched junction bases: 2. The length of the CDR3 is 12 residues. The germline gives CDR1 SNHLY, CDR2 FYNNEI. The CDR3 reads CATGTGGNTIYF. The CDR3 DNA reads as TGTGCCACCGGGACAGGGGGAAACACCATATATTTT.

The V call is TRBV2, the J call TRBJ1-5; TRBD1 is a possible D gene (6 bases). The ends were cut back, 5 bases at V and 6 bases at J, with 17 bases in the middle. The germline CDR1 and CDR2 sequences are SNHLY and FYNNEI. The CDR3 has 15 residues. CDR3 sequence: CASSQRGQGPQPQHF. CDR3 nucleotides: TGTGCCAGCAGTCAACGTGGGCAGGGGCCTCAGCCCCAGCATTTT.

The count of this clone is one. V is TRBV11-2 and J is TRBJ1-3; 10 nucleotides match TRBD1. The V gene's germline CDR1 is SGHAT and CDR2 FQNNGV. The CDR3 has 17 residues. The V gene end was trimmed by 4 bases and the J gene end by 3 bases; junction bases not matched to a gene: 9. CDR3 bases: TGTGCCAGCAGCTCCCTTCGGACAGGGGGGAATGGAAACACCATATATTTT. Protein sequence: CASSSLRTGGNGNTIYF.

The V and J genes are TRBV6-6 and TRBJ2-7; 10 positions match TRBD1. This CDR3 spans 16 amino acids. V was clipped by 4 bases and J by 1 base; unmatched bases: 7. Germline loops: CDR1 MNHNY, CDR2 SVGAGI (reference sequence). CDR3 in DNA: TGTGCCAGCAGTTCCAGCCGACAGGGGGCGTCCTACGAGCAGTACTTC. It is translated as CASSSSRQGASYEQYF.

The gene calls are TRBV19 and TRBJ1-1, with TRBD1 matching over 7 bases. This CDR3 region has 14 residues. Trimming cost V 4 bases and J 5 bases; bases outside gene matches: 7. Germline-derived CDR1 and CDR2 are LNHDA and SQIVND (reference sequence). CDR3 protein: CASSTKTGRTEAFF. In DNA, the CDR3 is TGTGCCAGTAGTACCAAGACAGGGCGAACTGAAGCTTTCTTT.

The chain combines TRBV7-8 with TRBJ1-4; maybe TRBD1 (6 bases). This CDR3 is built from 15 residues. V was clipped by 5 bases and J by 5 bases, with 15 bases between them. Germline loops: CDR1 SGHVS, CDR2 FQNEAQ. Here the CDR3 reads CASSGGGRENEKLFF. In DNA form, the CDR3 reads TGTGCCAGCAGCGGGGGGGGCAGGGAGAATGAAAAACTGTTTTTT. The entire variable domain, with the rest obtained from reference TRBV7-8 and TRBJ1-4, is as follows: GAGVSQSPRYKVAKRGQDVALRCDPISGHVSLFWYQQALGQGPEFLTYFQNEAQLDKSGLPSDRFFAERPEGSVSTLKIQRTQQEDSAVYLCASSGGGRENEKLFFGSGTQLSVL.

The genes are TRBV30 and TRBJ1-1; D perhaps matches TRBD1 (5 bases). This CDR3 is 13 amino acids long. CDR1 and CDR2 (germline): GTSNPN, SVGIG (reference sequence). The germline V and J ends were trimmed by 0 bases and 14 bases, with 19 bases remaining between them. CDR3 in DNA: TGTGCCTGGAGTGTAGTATCGGGGGGAAGGGAATTCTTT. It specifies CAWSVVSGGREFF.

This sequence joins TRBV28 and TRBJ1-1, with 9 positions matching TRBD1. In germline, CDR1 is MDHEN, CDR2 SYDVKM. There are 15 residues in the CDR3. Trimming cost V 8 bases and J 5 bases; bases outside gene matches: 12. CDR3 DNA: TGTGCCAGCTTGATACCGGGACAGGGAAAAACTGAAGCTTTCTTT. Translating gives CASLIPGQGKTEAFF.

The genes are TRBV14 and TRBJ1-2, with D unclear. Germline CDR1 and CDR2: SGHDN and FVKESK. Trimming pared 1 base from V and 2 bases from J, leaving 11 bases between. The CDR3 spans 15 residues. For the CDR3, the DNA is TGTGCCAGCAGCCAAGTGGGAGGGCTGAACTATGGCTACACCTTC. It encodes CASSQVGGLNYGYTF.

Here the CDR3 reads CASSPRRENSGNTIYF. The CDR3 DNA is TGTGCCAGCTCACCACGGCGGGAGAACTCTGGAAACACCATATATTTT. The chain has TRBV18 and TRBJ1-3; D is uncertain. There are 16 residues in the CDR3. CDR1 and CDR2 (germline): KGHSH, LQKENI. The germline V and J ends were trimmed by 1 base and 0 bases, with 10 bases remaining between them.

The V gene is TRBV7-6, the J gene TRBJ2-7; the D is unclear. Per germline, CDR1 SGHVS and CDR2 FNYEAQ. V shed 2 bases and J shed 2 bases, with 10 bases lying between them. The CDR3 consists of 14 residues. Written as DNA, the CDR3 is TGTGCCAGCAGCTTAACAGCAGTTACCTACGAGCAGTACTTC. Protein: CASSLTAVTYEQYF.

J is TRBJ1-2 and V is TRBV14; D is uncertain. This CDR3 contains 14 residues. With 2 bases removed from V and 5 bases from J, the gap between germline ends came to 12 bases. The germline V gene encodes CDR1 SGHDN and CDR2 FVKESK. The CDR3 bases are TGTGCCAGCAGCCAACTCGGCGGGAAGTATGGCTACACCTTC. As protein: CASSQLGGKYGYTF.

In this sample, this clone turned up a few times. CDR3 DNA: TGTGCCACCAGCAGAGGGTTCCAGGGTAGCTATGGCTACACCTTC. It specifies CATSRGFQGSYGYTF. This chain uses TRBV15 with TRBJ1-2, with D possibly TRBD1 on 5 matching bases. Trimming left V 1 base short and J 4 bases short, with 13 bases between. There are 15 residues in the CDR3. Germline CDR1 and CDR2: LNHNV and YYDKDF (reference sequence).

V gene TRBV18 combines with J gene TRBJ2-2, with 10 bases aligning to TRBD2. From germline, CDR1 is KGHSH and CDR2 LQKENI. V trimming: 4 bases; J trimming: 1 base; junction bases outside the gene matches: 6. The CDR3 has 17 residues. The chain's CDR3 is CASSHTTSGENTGELFF. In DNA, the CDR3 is TGTGCCAGCTCACACACAACTAGCGGGGAGAACACCGGGGAGCTGTTTTTT.

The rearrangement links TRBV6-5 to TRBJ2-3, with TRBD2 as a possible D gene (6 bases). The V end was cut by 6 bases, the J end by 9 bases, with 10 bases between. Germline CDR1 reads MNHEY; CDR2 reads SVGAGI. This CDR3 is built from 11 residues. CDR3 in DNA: TGTGCCAGCAGAAGGGACTCAACGCAGTATTTT. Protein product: CASRRDSTQYF.

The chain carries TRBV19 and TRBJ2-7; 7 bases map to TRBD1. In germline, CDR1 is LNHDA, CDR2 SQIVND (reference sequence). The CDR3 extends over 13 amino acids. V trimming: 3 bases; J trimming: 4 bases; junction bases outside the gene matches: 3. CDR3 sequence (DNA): TGTGCCAGTAGTATCACAGGGGAGTACGAGCAGTACTTC. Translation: CASSITGEYEQYF.

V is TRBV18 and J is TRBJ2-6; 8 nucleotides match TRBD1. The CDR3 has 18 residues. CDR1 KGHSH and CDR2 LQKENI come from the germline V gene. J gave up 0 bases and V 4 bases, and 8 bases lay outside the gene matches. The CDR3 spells CASSLLDRESSGANVLTF. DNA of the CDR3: TGTGCCAGCTCACTTTTGGACAGGGAAAGCTCTGGGGCCAACGTCCTGACTTTC.

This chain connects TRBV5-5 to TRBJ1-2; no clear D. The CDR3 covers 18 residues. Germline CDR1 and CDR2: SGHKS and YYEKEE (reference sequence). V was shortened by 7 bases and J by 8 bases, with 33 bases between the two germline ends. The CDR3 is CASGSPPRQGAYEMGYTF. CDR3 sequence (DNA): TGTGCCAGCGGATCGCCACCCAGACAAGGCGCGTACGAGATGGGCTACACCTTC.

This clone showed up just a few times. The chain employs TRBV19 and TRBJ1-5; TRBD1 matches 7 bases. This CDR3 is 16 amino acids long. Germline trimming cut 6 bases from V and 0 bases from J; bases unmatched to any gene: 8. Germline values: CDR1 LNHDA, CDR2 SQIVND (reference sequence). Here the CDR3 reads CASRRSGTDSNQPQHF. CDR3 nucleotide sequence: TGTGCCAGTAGGCGGTCCGGGACAGATAGCAATCAGCCCCAGCATTTT. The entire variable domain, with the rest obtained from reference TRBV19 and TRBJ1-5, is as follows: DGGITQSPKYLFRKEGQNVTLSCEQNLNHDAMYWYRQDPGQGLRLIYYSQIVNDFQKGDIAEGYSVSREKKESFPLTVTSAQKNPTAFYLCASRRSGTDSNQPQHFGDGTRLSIL.